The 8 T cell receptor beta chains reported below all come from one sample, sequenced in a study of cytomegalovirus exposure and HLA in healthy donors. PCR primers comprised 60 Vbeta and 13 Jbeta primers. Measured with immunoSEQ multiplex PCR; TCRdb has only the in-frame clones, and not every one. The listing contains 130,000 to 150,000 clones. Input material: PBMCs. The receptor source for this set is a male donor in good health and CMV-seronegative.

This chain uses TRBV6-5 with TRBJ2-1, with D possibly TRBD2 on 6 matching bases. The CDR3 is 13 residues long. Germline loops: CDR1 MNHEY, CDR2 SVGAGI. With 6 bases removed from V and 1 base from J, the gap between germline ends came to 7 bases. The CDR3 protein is CASSGGSYNEQFF. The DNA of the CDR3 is TGTGCCAGCAGCGGGGGTTCCTACAATGAGCAGTTCTTC.

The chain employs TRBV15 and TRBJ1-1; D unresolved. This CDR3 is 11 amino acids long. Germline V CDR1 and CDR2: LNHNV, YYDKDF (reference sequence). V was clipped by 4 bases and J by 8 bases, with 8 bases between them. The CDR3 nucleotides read TGTGCCACCAGCATGGGAGACGAAGCTTTCTTT. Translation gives CATSMGDEAFF. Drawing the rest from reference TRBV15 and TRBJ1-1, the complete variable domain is DAMVIQNPRYQVTQFGKPVTLSCSQTLNHNVMYWYQQKSSQAPKLLFHYYDKDFNNEADTPDNFQSRRPNTSFCFLDIRSPGLGDTAMYLCATSMGDEAFFGQGTRLTVV.

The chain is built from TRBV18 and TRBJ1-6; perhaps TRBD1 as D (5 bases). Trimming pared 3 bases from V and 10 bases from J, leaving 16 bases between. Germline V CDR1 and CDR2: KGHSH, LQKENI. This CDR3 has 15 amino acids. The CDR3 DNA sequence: TGTGCCAGCTCACCCCCGGGGGATGGTCGCTCACCCCTCCACTTT. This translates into CASSPPGDGRSPLHF.

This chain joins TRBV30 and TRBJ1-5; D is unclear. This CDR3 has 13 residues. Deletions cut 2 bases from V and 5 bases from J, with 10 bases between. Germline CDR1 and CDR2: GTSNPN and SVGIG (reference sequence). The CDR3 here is CAWSSDSYQPQHF. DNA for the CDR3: TGTGCCTGGAGTTCGGACTCATATCAGCCCCAGCATTTT.

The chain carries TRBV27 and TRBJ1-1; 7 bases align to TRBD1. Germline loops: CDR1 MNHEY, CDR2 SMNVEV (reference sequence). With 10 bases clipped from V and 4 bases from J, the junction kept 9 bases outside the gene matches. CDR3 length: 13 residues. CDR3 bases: TGTGCCATCTTTGACAGGGTCGGCACTGAAGCTTTCTTT. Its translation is CAIFDRVGTEAFF.

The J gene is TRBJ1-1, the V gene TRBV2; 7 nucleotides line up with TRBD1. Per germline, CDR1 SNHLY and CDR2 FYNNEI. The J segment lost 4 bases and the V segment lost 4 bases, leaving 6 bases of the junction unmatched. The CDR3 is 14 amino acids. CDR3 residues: CASSGGQRTTEAFF. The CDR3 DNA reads TGTGCCAGCAGTGGGGGACAGAGAACCACTGAAGCTTTCTTT.

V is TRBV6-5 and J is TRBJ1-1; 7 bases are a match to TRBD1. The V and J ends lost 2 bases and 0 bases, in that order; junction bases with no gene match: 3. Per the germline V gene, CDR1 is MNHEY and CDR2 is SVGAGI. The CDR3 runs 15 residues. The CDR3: CASSYRGLMNTEAFF. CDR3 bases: TGTGCCAGCAGTTACAGGGGGCTGATGAACACTGAAGCTTTCTTT.

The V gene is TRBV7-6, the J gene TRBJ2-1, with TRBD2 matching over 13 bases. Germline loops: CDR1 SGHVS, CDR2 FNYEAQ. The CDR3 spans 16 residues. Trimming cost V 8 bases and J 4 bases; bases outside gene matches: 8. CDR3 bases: TGTGCCAGCGGATTACCGGGACTAGCGGGGTACAATGAGCAGTTCTTC. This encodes CASGLPGLAGYNEQFF.